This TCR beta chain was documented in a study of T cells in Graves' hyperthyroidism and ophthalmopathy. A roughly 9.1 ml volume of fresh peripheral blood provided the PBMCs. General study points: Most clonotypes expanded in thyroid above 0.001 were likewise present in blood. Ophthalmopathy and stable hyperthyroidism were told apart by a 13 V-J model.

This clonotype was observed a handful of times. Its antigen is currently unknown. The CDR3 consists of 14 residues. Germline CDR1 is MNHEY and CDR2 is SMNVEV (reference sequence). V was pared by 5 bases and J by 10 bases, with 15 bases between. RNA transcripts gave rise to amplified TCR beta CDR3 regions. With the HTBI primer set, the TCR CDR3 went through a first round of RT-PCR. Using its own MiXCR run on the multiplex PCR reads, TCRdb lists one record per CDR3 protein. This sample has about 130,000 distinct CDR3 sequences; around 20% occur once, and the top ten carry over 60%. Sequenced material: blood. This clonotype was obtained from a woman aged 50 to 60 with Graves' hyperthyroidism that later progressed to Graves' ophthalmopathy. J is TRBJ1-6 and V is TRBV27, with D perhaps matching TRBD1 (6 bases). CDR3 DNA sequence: TGTGCCAGCAGTCACAGGGAGGGGGGCTCACCCCTCCACTTT. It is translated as CASSHREGGSPLHF.